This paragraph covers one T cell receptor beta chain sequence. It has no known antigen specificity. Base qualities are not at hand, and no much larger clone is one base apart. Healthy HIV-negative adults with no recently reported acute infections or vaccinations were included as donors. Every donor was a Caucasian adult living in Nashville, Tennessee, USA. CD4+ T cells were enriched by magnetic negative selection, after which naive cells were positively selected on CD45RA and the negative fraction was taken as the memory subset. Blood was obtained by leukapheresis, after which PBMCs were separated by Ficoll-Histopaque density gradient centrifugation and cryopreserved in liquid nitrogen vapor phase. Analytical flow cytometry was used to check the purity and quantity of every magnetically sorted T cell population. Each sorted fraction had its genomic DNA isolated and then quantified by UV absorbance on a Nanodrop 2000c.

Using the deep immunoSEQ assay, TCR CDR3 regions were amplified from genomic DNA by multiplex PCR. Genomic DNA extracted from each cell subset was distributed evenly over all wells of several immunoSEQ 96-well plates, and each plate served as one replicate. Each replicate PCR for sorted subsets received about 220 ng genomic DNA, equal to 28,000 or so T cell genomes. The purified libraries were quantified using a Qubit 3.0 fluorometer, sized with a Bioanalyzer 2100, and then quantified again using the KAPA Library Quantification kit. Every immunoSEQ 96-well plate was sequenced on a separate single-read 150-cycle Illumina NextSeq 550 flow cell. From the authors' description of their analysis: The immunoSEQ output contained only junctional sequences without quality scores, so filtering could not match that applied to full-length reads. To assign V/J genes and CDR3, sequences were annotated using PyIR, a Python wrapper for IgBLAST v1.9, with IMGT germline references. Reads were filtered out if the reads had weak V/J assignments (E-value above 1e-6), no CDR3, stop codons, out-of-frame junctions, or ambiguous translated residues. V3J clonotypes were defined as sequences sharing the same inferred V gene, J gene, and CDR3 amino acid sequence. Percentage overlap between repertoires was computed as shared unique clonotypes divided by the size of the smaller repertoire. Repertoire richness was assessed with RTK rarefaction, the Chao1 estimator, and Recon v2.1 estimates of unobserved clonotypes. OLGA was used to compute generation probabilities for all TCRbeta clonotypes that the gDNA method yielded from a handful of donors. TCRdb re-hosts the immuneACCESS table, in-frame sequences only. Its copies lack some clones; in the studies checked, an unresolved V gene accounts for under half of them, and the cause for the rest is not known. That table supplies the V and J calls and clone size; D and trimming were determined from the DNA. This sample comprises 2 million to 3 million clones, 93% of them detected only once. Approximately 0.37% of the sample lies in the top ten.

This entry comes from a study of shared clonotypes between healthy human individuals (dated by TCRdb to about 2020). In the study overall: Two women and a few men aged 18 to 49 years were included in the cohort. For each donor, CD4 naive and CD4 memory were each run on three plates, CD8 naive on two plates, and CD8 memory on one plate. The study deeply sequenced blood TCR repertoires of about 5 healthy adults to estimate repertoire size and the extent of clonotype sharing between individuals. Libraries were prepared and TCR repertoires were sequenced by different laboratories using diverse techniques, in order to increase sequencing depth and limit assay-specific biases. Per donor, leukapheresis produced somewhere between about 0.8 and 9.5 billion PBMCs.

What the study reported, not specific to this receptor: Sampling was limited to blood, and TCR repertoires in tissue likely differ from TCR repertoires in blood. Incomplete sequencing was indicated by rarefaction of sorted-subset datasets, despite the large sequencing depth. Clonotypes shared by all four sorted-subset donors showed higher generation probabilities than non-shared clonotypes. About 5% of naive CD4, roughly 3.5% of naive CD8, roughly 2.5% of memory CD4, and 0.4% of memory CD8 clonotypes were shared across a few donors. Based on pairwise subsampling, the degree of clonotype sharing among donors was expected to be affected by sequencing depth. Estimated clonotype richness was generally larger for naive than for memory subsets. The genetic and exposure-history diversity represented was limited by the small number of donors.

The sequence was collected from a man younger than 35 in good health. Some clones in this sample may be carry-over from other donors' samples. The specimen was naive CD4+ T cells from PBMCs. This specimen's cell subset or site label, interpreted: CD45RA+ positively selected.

The bases are TGTGCTAGTGGTTCGCACTTCTACGAGCAGTACTTC. Translated, this is CASGSHFYEQYF. The chain joins TRBV12-5 to TRBJ2-7, with the D gene uncertain. Inclusive of the bounding cysteine and phenylalanine, the CDR3 is 12 residues long. Only the CDR3 portion is preserved as DNA: 36 bases, with reading frame beginning at the first base. Per the germline V gene, LGHNT is the CDR1 and FRNRAP is the CDR2. V loses 4 bases of germline sequence and J loses 3 bases, and the interval between the two ends is 7 bases.